This T cell receptor beta chain was documented in a study of control samples from healthy donors and cancer patients. Assay used: immunoSEQ multiplex PCR; TCRdb lists only in-frame clones, some missing. This sample has about 220,000 clones; about 95% occur once, and the top ten carry about 1.6%. The germline V gene encodes CDR1 SGHRS and CDR2 YFSETQ. With 7 bases removed from V and 3 bases from J, the gap between germline ends came to 19 bases. The CDR3 totals 15 residues. This sequence originates from a man aged 45-65 years in good health. V is TRBV5-1 and J is TRBJ2-5; D may match TRBD1 or TRBD2 (6 bases each). The specimen sequenced was blood. CDR3 nucleotide sequence: TGCGCCAGCGGCTGGGGAGGCAGGGGCGAAGAGACCCAGTACTTC. This encodes CASGWGGRGEETQYF.